This TCR beta chain was obtained from a study of sequential checkpoint blockade in melanoma. Study as a whole: Both treatment sequences were followed by maintenance nivolumab.

As to treatment: randomized to nivolumab then ipilimumab (arm A) or the reverse (arm B). DNA-damaging chemotherapy had not been given to any patient beforehand. PBMC sorting kept live CD3+CD8+ cells without CD19 or CD56. This table comes from immunoSEQ multiplex PCR, and its TCRdb copy is limited to in-frame clones, with some not included. The table includes 20,000 to 25,000 clones, 65% to 85% detected once. The origin of this receptor is a human donor with melanoma. Sequenced material: CD8+ T cells sorted from blood (inferred from file names), taken from a patient given nivolumab and ipilimumab in sequence.

In nucleotides, the CDR3 is TGTGCCAGCAGTCGATCATTTAGCGGGAGAAGCGATGAGCAGTTCTTC. Its translation is CASSRSFSGRSDEQFF. The chain joins TRBV11-3 to TRBJ2-1; 9 nucleotides align to TRBD2. Germline values: CDR1 SGHNT, CDR2 YENEEA. V shed 6 bases and J 8 bases; nucleotides not matched to a gene: 14. CDR3 length: 16 residues.